This entry features one T cell receptor beta chain sequence. What it binds is not known. The data originate from a study of OX40 agonist ivuxolimab in advanced cancers. As for the study in general: Earlier anti-PD-1, anti-PD-L1 or anti-CTLA-4 therapy was permitted; about 39% had received some. Study-level results: No antigen was identified for the clonally expanded peripheral T cells.

Data came from immunoSEQ multiplex PCR; TCRdb stores just in-frame clones and leaves some out. The sample lists tens of thousands of clones, approximately 85% occurring once. The V end lost 0 bases, the J end lost 7 bases, and 19 bases lay between the germline ends. CDR1 and CDR2 (germline): GTSNPN, SVGIG (reference sequence). CDR3 length equals 17 residues. This sample comprised CD4+ or CD8+ T cells sorted from blood, obtained in a trial of the OX40 agonist ivuxolimab. The receptor was isolated from an adult with an advanced solid tumor such as melanoma, head and neck, liver or kidney cancer. The V and J genes are TRBV30 and TRBJ1-6; tentative D call: TRBD1 (5 bases). This chain's CDR3 is CAWSVPHGRDGNSPLHF. The CDR3 nucleotides are TGTGCCTGGAGTGTACCACATGGCAGGGATGGGAATTCACCCCTCCACTTT.